This passage covers 23 T cell receptor beta chains from one sample sequenced in a study of T cell repertoires in cytomegalovirus infection. Antigens of these TCRs are unknown. TCRdb reanalysed the reads using MiXCR and keeps one entry per CDR3 protein. Here the sample spans hundreds of thousands of distinct CDR3 sequences, 30% to 40% being singletons. The source material was cultured PBMCs, sampled from culture after CMV antigen stimulation. These receptors were taken from a human donor in good health (CMV status not recorded). Some clones in this sample may be carry-over from other donors' samples.

The rearrangement links TRBV6-5 to TRBJ2-3, with TRBD2 matching 9 bases. The CDR3 totals 15 residues. Germline assignment: CDR1 MNHEY and CDR2 SVGAGI. Germline trimming cut 2 bases from V and 5 bases from J; bases unmatched to any gene: 5. CDR3 sequence: CASSYEREVVDTQYF. The DNA for the CDR3 is TGTGCCAGCAGTTACGAGCGGGAGGTGGTAGATACGCAGTATTTT.

This sequence joins TRBV6-2 or TRBV6-3 and TRBJ2-2; 9 nucleotides match TRBD2. J gave up 6 bases and V 2 bases, and 4 bases lay outside the gene matches. CDR3 length: 15 residues. From germline, CDR1 is MNHEY and CDR2 SVGEGT. This chain's CDR3 is CASSYGGRAPGELFF. Here the CDR3 DNA reads TGTGCCAGCAGTTACGGCGGGAGGGCCCCCGGGGAGCTGTTTTTT.

This clonotype has a count of ten or more. The genes are TRBV11-2 and TRBJ1-1; no clear D. The germline V gene has CDR1 SGHAT and CDR2 FQNNGV. Between the trimmed V and J ends, which lost 2 bases and 6 bases, there was a span of 7 bases. CDR3 length: 12 residues. The CDR3 DNA reads as TGTGCCAGCAGCTTAATGACCGCTGAAGCTTTCTTT. Translation gives CASSLMTAEAFF.

V usage is TRBV19 and J usage is TRBJ2-3, with TRBD1 identical over 7 bases. The ends lost 9 bases at V and 2 bases at J; junction bases unmatched: 11. There are 15 residues in the CDR3. Germline V gene lookup returns CDR1 LNHDA and CDR2 SQIVND (reference sequence). CDR3 amino acids: CASLPTGIPTDTQYF. CDR3 in DNA: TGTGCCAGCCTACCGACAGGGATCCCCACAGATACGCAGTATTTT. The complete variable domain, with remaining parts taken from reference TRBV19 and TRBJ2-3, reads DGGITQSPKYLFRKEGQNVTLSCEQNLNHDAMYWYRQDPGQGLRLIYYSQIVNDFQKGDIAEGYSVSREKKESFPLTVTSAQKNPTAFYLCASLPTGIPTDTQYFGPGTRLTVL.

In its sample, this clonotype was seen a few times. This chain joins TRBV20-1 and TRBJ1-4, with D perhaps matching TRBD1 (6 bases). The V gene's germline CDR1 is DFQATT and CDR2 SNEGSKA (reference sequence). Trimming removed 2 bases from V and 7 bases from J, with 17 bases in between. The CDR3 totals 15 residues. The CDR3 bases are TGCAGTGCTAGACCCCTGGGGGCGCGAGGTGAAAAACTGTTTTTT. This sequence encodes CSARPLGARGEKLFF.

The V and J genes are TRBV12-3 or TRBV12-4 and TRBJ2-2, with D tentatively TRBD2 (5 bases). CDR3 length: 15 amino acids. V gave up 5 bases and J gave up 2 bases, with 12 bases separating them. DNA of the CDR3: TGTGCCAGCAGTCCCCGGCGGGCAAACACCGGGGAGCTGTTTTTT. It is translated as CASSPRRANTGELFF.

This chain connects TRBV28 to TRBJ2-1; 7 bases are a match to TRBD2. This CDR3 is 15 amino acids long. Germline CDR1 and CDR2: MDHEN and SYDVKM. V trimming: 6 bases; J trimming: 1 base; junction bases outside the gene matches: 6. In DNA, the CDR3 is TGTGCCAGCAGCTTCGGGGGGAATTCCTACAATGAGCAGTTCTTC. Encoded protein: CASSFGGNSYNEQFF.

There are a few counts of this clonotype. The V and J genes are TRBV4-1 and TRBJ1-1; 8 positions match TRBD1. Germline CDR1 MGHRA, CDR2 YSYEKL. CDR3 length: 13 residues. The V and J ends lost 4 bases and 3 bases, in that order; junction bases with no gene match: 1. Written as DNA, the CDR3 is TGCGCCAGCAGCCCCAGGGGGCACACTGAAGCTTTCTTT. Translation gives CASSPRGHTEAFF.

J is TRBJ2-3 and V is TRBV12-3 or TRBV12-4; D gene ambiguous. CDR3 size: 15 residues. The V gene lost 3 bases and the J gene lost 4 bases, with 14 bases spanning the gap. The CDR3 nucleotides are TGTGCCAGCAGTTTCGACCCGCTAGTCGCAGATACGCAGTATTTT. Translation: CASSFDPLVADTQYF.

This chain links TRBV7-2 with TRBJ1-2; the D gene is possibly TRBD1 (5 bases). With 1 base removed from V and 7 bases from J, the gap between germline ends came to 19 bases. Germline-derived CDR1 and CDR2 are SGHTA and FQGNSA. This CDR3 spans 16 amino acids. The CDR3 nucleotides read TGTGCCAGCAGCTTAGATTTCCAGGGTGGGGTGCTTGGCTACACCTTC. Its translation: CASSLDFQGGVLGYTF.

This chain uses TRBV11-2 with TRBJ1-2, with D perhaps TRBD1 (5 bases). This CDR3 is 17 amino acids long. Germline-derived CDR1 and CDR2 are SGHAT and FQNNGV. Trimming cost V 5 bases and J 0 bases, with 19 bases left between them. CDR3 loop: CASSDGDPGRANYGYTF. CDR3 sequence (DNA): TGTGCCAGCAGCGACGGGGACCCTGGTCGAGCTAACTATGGCTACACCTTC.

This clonotype was counted ten times or more. This chain joins TRBV7-9 and TRBJ2-1, with 9 bases fitting TRBD2. CDR1 SEHNR and CDR2 FQNEAQ come from the germline V gene (reference sequence). The CDR3 totals 19 residues. V was clipped by 3 bases and J by 0 bases; unmatched bases: 12. CDR3 residues: CASSFPGREGLFSYNEQFF. Written as DNA, the CDR3 is TGTGCCAGCAGCTTCCCAGGGCGGGAGGGCCTCTTCTCCTACAATGAGCAGTTCTTC.

In this sample, this clonotype turned up a few times. The gene calls are TRBV28 and TRBJ2-5; D may be TRBD2 (6 bases). From germline, CDR1 is MDHEN and CDR2 SYDVKM. This CDR3 region has 14 residues. The germline V and J ends were trimmed by 6 bases and 4 bases, with 15 bases remaining between them. CDR3 region: CASSVTRELETQYF. The CDR3 DNA sequence: TGTGCCAGCAGCGTTACCCGGGAGCTAGAGACCCAGTACTTC.

The chain uses TRBV6-1 and TRBJ2-1; no clear D gene. Trimming stripped 5 bases from V and 8 bases from J, with 10 bases between. The CDR3 totals 12 residues. CDR1 MNHNS and CDR2 SASEGT come from the germline V gene. The CDR3 loop is CASSSLGYEQFF. The CDR3 DNA is TGTGCCAGCAGTTCCCTCGGGTATGAGCAGTTCTTC.

This clonotype was recorded many times. The chain is built from TRBV7-8 and TRBJ2-3; D is possibly TRBD1 (5 bases). Germline V gene data show CDR1 as SGHVS and CDR2 as FQNEAQ. Trimming removed 5 bases from V and 4 bases from J, with 16 bases in between. The CDR3 is made up of 15 amino acids. The CDR3 loop is CASSANGAIPDTQYF. CDR3 sequence (DNA): TGTGCCAGCAGCGCCAATGGGGCGATTCCAGATACGCAGTATTTT.

This sequence joins TRBV20-1 and TRBJ2-5; 9 bases agree with TRBD2. V lost 1 base and J lost 5; bases outside the gene matches: 5. The V gene's germline CDR1 is DFQATT and CDR2 SNEGSKA (reference sequence). The CDR3 is made up of 14 amino acids. The CDR3 DNA follows: TGCAGTGCTAGAGGACTAGCGGCGTTCGAGACCCAGTACTTC. Its protein is CSARGLAAFETQYF.

This clonotype was detected a few times. The V and J genes are TRBV27 and TRBJ2-6; either TRBD1 or TRBD2 may fit D (7 bases each). Germline CDR1 and CDR2: MNHEY and SMNVEV (reference sequence). The V gene lost 7 bases and the J gene lost 2 bases, with 18 bases spanning the gap. CDR3 size: 17 residues. The CDR3 is CASTNGEGAAGANVLTF. CDR3 DNA: TGTGCCAGCACCAACGGGGAGGGGGCAGCTGGGGCCAACGTCCTGACTTTC.

The V and J genes are TRBV19 and TRBJ2-1, with D unresolved. The V end lost 4 bases, the J end lost 7 bases, and 5 bases lay between the germline ends. CDR3 size: 11 residues. The V gene's germline CDR1 is LNHDA and CDR2 SQIVND (reference sequence). The CDR3 DNA reads TGTGCCAGTAGTACAGTAAATGAGCAGTTCTTC. This gives the protein CASSTVNEQFF.

This clonotype came up a few times. The V and J genes are TRBV6-2 or TRBV6-3 and TRBJ1-5; 7 bases fit TRBD1. V gave up 4 bases and J gave up 7 bases; unmatched junction bases: 13. Germline V gives CDR1 MNHEY, CDR2 SVGEGT. The CDR3 contains 16 residues. The CDR3 bases are TGTGCCAGCAGTTCGCTCGCACAGGGGTTAAGGCAGCCCCAGCATTTT. Translation: CASSSLAQGLRQPQHF.

The sample holds a few counts of this clonotype. This chain uses TRBV10-3 with TRBJ2-7, with D perhaps TRBD1 (6 bases). Between the trimmed V and J ends, which lost 0 bases and 11 bases, there was a span of 14 bases. The CDR3 runs 13 residues. Germline V gives CDR1 ENHRY, CDR2 SYGVKD. Here the CDR3 reads CAISESGGTRKYV. CDR3 in DNA: TGTGCCATCAGTGAGTCGGGTGGGACACGAAAGTACGTC.

As for this clonotype: The junction shows a germline mismatch at one end, possibly a read error. This rearrangement joins TRBV6-1 to TRBJ2-7; 13 bases are a match to TRBD2. The CDR3 sequence is 15 residues long. Germline CDR1 is MNHNS and CDR2 is SASEGT. CDR3 protein: CASSEASGLAGRLDF. The CDR3 DNA is TGTGCCAGCAGTGAAGCGTCGGGACTAGCGGGAAGGTTAGACTTC.

This rearrangement joins TRBV10-2 to TRBJ2-1; 7 bases match TRBD2. V was pared by 0 bases and J by 1 base, with 3 bases of the junction left unmatched. The CDR3 sequence is 16 residues long. CDR1 and CDR2 from the germline V gene are WSHSY and SAAADI. The chain's CDR3 is CASSESGGKSYNEQFF. The DNA for the CDR3 is TGCGCCAGCAGTGAGTCGGGGGGGAAGTCCTACAATGAGCAGTTCTTC.

The chain links TRBV5-4 to TRBJ2-7; 9 nucleotides align to TRBD2. J lost 5 bases, V lost 0 bases, and 6 bases had no gene match. CDR3 length: 15 amino acids. Germline loops: CDR1 SGHNT, CDR2 YYREEE (reference sequence). CDR3 sequence (DNA): TGTGCCAGCAGCTTGGTTGGGACTAGCAAGGACGAGCAGTACTTC. Translating it yields CASSLVGTSKDEQYF. The whole variable domain, filled in from reference TRBV5-4 and TRBJ2-7, reads ETGVTQSPTHLIKTRGQQVTLRCSSQSGHNTVSWYQQALGQGPQFIFQYYREEENGRGNFPPRFSGLQFPNYSSELNVNALELDDSALYLCASSLVGTSKDEQYFGPGTRLTVT.